This is a list of T cell receptor beta chains from one sample in a study of read filtering for tumor transcriptome and immune sequencing. TCRdb fed the reads into MiXCR, producing one record per CDR3 protein. The profile shows tens of thousands of distinct CDR3 sequences, 20% to 25% of them singletons. What was sequenced was a population of CD138-negative cells sorted from bone marrow. These TCRs come from a donor aged 40 or over with multiple myeloma. Each CDR3 is given with its conserved first and last residue. D genes are given only for firm matches. The size field is filled for only some rows; it gives once, few, many or a size class.

D gene,clone size,J gene,V gene,CDR3 DNA,CDR3 protein
.,many,TRBJ2-2,TRBV5-1,TGCGCCAGCACGGACACCGGGGAGCTGTTTTTT,CASTDTGELFF
.,few,TRBJ1-2,TRBV20-1,TGCAGTGCTAGGGCTTATGGCTACACCTTC,CSARAYGYTF
.,.,TRBJ2-3,TRBV5-4,TGTGCCAGCAGCCAGGACGCGGGGTGGGGCACAGATACGCAGTATTTT,CASSQDAGWGTDTQYF
.,many,TRBJ1-1,TRBV6-6,TGTGCCAGCAGTTTTACCATGACACAGAACACTGAAGCTTTCTTT,CASSFTMTQNTEAFF
TRBD2,many,TRBJ2-3,TRBV5-1,TGCGCCAGCAGCCCGGGACTAACTAGCACAGATACGCAGTATTTT,CASSPGLTSTDTQYF
.,many,TRBJ2-5,TRBV18,TGTGCCAGCTCACCGGGACGGACCCAAGAGACCCAGTACTTC,CASSPGRTQETQYF
.,few,TRBJ1-5,TRBV28,TGTGCCAGCAGTTTATCTGGTCAGCCCCAGCATTTT,CASSLSGQPQHF
.,many,TRBJ2-5,TRBV5-1,TGCGCCAGCAGCTTCGGACTACAAGAGACCCAGTACTTC,CASSFGLQETQYF
TRBD1,many,TRBJ2-6,TRBV7-3,TGTGCCAGCAGCCTACAGGGGACCCTACCTGGGGCCAACGTCCTGACTTTC,CASSLQGTLPGANVLTF
.,many,TRBJ1-5,TRBV24-1,TGTGCCACCAGCCCTCCCGGCGGGGGCAATCAGCCCCAGCATTTT,CATSPPGGGNQPQHF
TRBD1,few,TRBJ2-6,TRBV19,TGTGCCAGTAACCCGGGACAGGGGTCCCCTGGGGCCAACGTCCTGACTTTC,CASNPGQGSPGANVLTF
TRBD1,few,TRBJ1-5,TRBV2,TGTGCCAGCAGCAAACAGGGGGCGGCCAATCAGCCCCAGCATTTT,CASSKQGAANQPQHF
.,few,TRBJ1-6,TRBV5-1,TGCGCCAGCAGCTCGCAGAGCTCCTATAATTCACCCCTCCACTTT,CASSSQSSYNSPLHF
.,.,TRBJ2-3,TRBV5-6,TGTGCCAGCAACTTGGGGGGCCGCACAGATACGCAGTATTTT,CASNLGGRTDTQYF
TRBD1,many,TRBJ1-5,TRBV4-2,TGTGCCAGCAGCCAAGATCAAGGGGGCAGTCAGCCCCAGCATTTT,CASSQDQGGSQPQHF
.,many,TRBJ2-5,TRBV19,TGTGCCAGTAGTATCGCGGGGAGCCAAGAGACCCAGTACTTC,CASSIAGSQETQYF
TRBD2,few,TRBJ2-2,TRBV29-1,TGCAGCGTCCTCTTGCGGGGCGGGGGGGCCGCCGGGGAGCTGTTTTTT,CSVLLRGGGAAGELFF
.,many,TRBJ2-7,TRBV2,TGTGCCAGCAGTGAGGGTGCAGGGGGGTACGAGCAGTACTTC,CASSEGAGGYEQYF
.,few,TRBJ1-5,TRBV19,TGTGCCAGTAGTCTGGCAGAGGGGTCGGGTGAGCCCCAGCATTTT,CASSLAEGSGEPQHF
.,many,TRBJ2-7,TRBV7-2,TGTGCCAGCAGCTTAGGAGGGGGCTACGAGCAGTACTTC,CASSLGGGYEQYF
.,many,TRBJ1-1,TRBV5-6,TGTGCCAGCAGCTTGAGGGTGGTGAACACTGAAGCTTTCTTT,CASSLRVVNTEAFF
.,many,TRBJ2-2,TRBV28,TGTGCCAGCCTTCACGGGACCGGGGAGCTGTTTTTT,CASLHGTGELFF
.,once,TRBJ2-4,TRBV28,TGTGCCAGCAGTTTAAGCCAGGGGATAGGGATTCAGTACTTC,CASSLSQGIGIQYF
.,many,TRBJ2-5,TRBV11-1,TGTGCCAGCAGCTTGGCCCTAGCTGAGACCCAGTACTTC,CASSLALAETQYF
.,.,TRBJ1-5,TRBV7-9,TGTGCCAGCAGCTTCGGCAGCAATCAGCCCCAGCATTTT,CASSFGSNQPQHF
.,many,TRBJ1-1,TRBV6-1,TGTGCCAGCAGTTGGCGGCAGAACACTGAAGCTTTCTTT,CASSWRQNTEAFF
TRBD1,many,TRBJ2-7,TRBV6-6,TGTGCCAGCAGAGATCCGGGACAGTCGGGCGAGCAGTACTTC,CASRDPGQSGEQYF
TRBD2,many,TRBJ2-5,TRBV28,TGTGCCAGCAGTTCCTCGGTAGCGGGAGGGGAGACCCAGTACTTC,CASSSSVAGGETQYF
TRBD2,many,TRBJ2-1,TRBV4-1,TGCGCCAGCAGCCAAGCCCCAGCGGGAGTCTACAATGAGCAGTTCTTC,CASSQAPAGVYNEQFF
.,many,TRBJ2-2,TRBV5-4,TGTGCCAGCAGCCCCGCGGCAGGTTATGGGGCCGGGGAGCTGTTTTTT,CASSPAAGYGAGELFF
TRBD2,many,TRBJ2-1,TRBV5-1,TGCGCCAGCAGCCCAGGACTAGCGGGGGGGCTTTACAATGAGCAGTTCTTC,CASSPGLAGGLYNEQFF
TRBD2,many,TRBJ2-1,TRBV6-1,TGTGCCAGCACCTCTTTGACTAGCGGGGGGCCGCGGGGAGAGCAGTTCTTC,CASTSLTSGGPRGEQFF
.,many,TRBJ2-1,TRBV11-1,TGTGCCAGCAGCTTAGGTGCGGGTCCCTCCTACAATGAGCAGTTCTTC,CASSLGAGPSYNEQFF
.,many,TRBJ1-1,TRBV7-9,TGTGCCAGCAGCTTGGCAGGGAGTGACACTGAAGCTTTCTTT,CASSLAGSDTEAFF
.,.,TRBJ1-5,TRBV19,TGTGCCAGTAGTATAGGCCGTTGGAGCAATCAGCCCCAGCATTTT,CASSIGRWSNQPQHF
.,.,TRBJ2-3,TRBV4-1,TGCGCCAGCAGCCAAGATTCCCCTAGCACAGATACGCAGTATTTT,CASSQDSPSTDTQYF
.,few,TRBJ2-3,TRBV18,TGTGCCAGCTCACCACCTGGGATAGATACGCAGTATTTT,CASSPPGIDTQYF
.,.,TRBJ2-1,TRBV7-7,TGTGCTAGCAGCTTAGGGGACGGCGCCCTCAATGAGCAGTTCTTC,CASSLGDGALNEQFF
TRBD1,many,TRBJ2-2,TRBV12-5,TGCGCTAGTGGCCACAGGACAGGGCACACCGGGGAGCTGTTTTTT,CASGHRTGHTGELFF
TRBD2,few,TRBJ2-2,TRBV7-2,TGTGCCAGCAGCTTTAGGCTAGCGGGGGCCGGGGAGCTGTTTTTT,CASSFRLAGAGELFF
.,many,TRBJ1-1,TRBV29-1,TGCAGCGTTGTTAAAGGGGTGAACACTGAAGCTTTCTTT,CSVVKGVNTEAFF